The 10 T cell receptor beta chains below all came from one sample that was sequenced in a study of shared clonotypes between healthy human individuals (dated by TCRdb to the early 2020s). Library preparation used the immunoSEQ multiplex PCR assay. TCRdb took this table from immuneACCESS and kept in-frame rearrangements with V and J called. Such tables lack part of the clones; where checked against another copy, unresolved V genes explain under half of the gap, and the rest is unexplained. The sample table records over 2,000,000 clones; over 85% of these occur just once. The ten largest account for over 1.5% of the sample. For the CD8 naive samples, CD45RO-negative cells were positively selected for CCR7, yielding a CD45RA+CCR7+ population from which TemRA cells were excluded. Input material: naive CD8+ T cells from PBMCs. The cell subset or site label corresponds to: CD45RA+CCR7+. Receptors were obtained from a man between 18 and 29 years old in good health. Some clones in this sample may be carry-over from other donors' samples.

The chain carries TRBV7-9 and TRBJ2-3; D unresolved. The V and J ends lost 6 bases and 0 bases respectively, with 19 bases between them. From germline, CDR1 is SEHNR and CDR2 FQNEAQ (reference sequence). The length of the CDR3 is 17 residues. The CDR3 DNA follows: TGTGCCAGCAGTCCCCCCACCGGACGATCTAGCACAGATACGCAGTATTTT. It specifies CASSPPTGRSSTDTQYF.

The rearrangement uses TRBV19 and TRBJ2-7; the D gene is possibly TRBD2 (6 bases). The CDR3 has 14 amino acids. V gave up 5 bases and J gave up 0 bases, with 11 bases separating them. Germline CDR1 reads LNHDA; CDR2 reads SQIVND (reference sequence). CDR3 sequence: CASSVSEGSYEQYF. The CDR3 DNA is TGTGCCAGTAGTGTCTCGGAGGGCTCCTACGAGCAGTACTTC.

The gene calls are TRBV7-6 and TRBJ2-1; D gene unclear. The V gene's germline CDR1 is SGHVS and CDR2 FNYEAQ. The V and J ends lost 4 bases and 9 bases respectively, with 10 bases between them. The CDR3 is made up of 12 amino acids. This CDR3 is CASSSRVGEQFF. CDR3 bases: TGTGCCAGCAGCTCGAGAGTGGGTGAGCAGTTCTTC.

To note about this clone: Other DNA sequences in the same sample also yield this CDR3. V usage is TRBV9 and J usage is TRBJ1-1; D is possibly TRBD1 (6 bases). V dropped 1 base and J dropped 4 bases, with 8 bases sitting between them. CDR1 and CDR2 (germline): SGDLS, YYNGEE. The CDR3 is 13 amino acids. This CDR3 is CASSVQGSTEAFF. CDR3 nucleotides: TGTGCCAGCAGCGTACAGGGGTCCACTGAAGCTTTCTTT.

V gene TRBV5-1 combines with J gene TRBJ2-7; 8 bases are shared with TRBD1. V trimming: 2 bases; J trimming: 5 bases; junction bases outside the gene matches: 6. The CDR3 loop spans 14 amino acids. Germline V CDR1 and CDR2: SGHRS, YFSETQ. The CDR3 protein is CASSFRGRSDEQYF. CDR3 nucleotide sequence: TGCGCCAGCAGCTTCAGGGGGCGCTCGGACGAGCAGTACTTC. The full variable domain, in which reference TRBV5-1 and TRBJ2-7 provide the parts outside the CDR3, is KAGVTQTPRYLIKTRGQQVTLSCSPISGHRSVSWYQQTPGQGLQFLFEYFSETQRNKGNFPGRFSGRQFSNSRSEMNVSTLELGDSALYLCASSFRGRSDEQYFGPGTRLTVT.

This clone has only one observation. The chain joins TRBV9 to TRBJ2-5, with TRBD1 matching 8 bases. Germline values: CDR1 SGDLS, CDR2 YYNGEE. There are 18 residues in the CDR3. V gave up 3 bases and J gave up 5 bases; unmatched junction bases: 18. As DNA, the CDR3 is TGTGCCAGCAGCGCCCAAGGACAGGGAAAGGAGTCACGGGAGACCCAGTACTTC. This sequence encodes CASSAQGQGKESRETQYF.

CDR3 sequence: CASSYSGGEALFEQYF. CDR3 DNA: TGTGCCAGCAGTTACTCGGGGGGGGAGGCACTCTTTGAGCAGTACTTC. The chain is built from TRBV6-5 and TRBJ2-7; 7 bases line up with TRBD2. CDR3 length: 16 residues. The ends lost 0 bases at V and 7 bases at J; junction bases unmatched: 12. The V gene's germline CDR1 is MNHEY and CDR2 SVGAGI.

Notes on this clone: The same CDR3 arises from other DNA sequences in this sample as well. Here the CDR3 reads CASSLLGRPYEQYF. CDR3 bases: TGTGCCAGCAGTTTATTGGGGCGTCCCTACGAGCAGTACTTC. The rearrangement uses TRBV27 and TRBJ2-7; a weak D match, TRBD1 (5 bases). The CDR3 spans 14 residues. V was clipped by 1 base and J by 2 bases, with 9 bases between them. The germline gives CDR1 MNHEY, CDR2 SMNVEV (reference sequence).

The chain links TRBV7-6 to TRBJ2-1; D is undetermined. Trimming took 3 bases from V and 0 from J, leaving 9 bases between them. The CDR3 extends over 15 amino acids. Germline assignment: CDR1 SGHVS and CDR2 FNYEAQ. CDR3 in DNA: TGTGCCAGCAGCTTGTTGGCGGCCTCCTACAATGAGCAGTTCTTC. Its protein product is CASSLLAASYNEQFF.

This chain connects TRBV12-5 to TRBJ2-1; the match to TRBD2 covers 9 bases. The ends lost 5 bases at V and 5 bases at J; junction bases unmatched: 10. The germline V gene has CDR1 LGHNT and CDR2 FRNRAP. The CDR3 is made up of 16 amino acids. This CDR3 reads CASGPPTSGEDNEQFF. The CDR3, as DNA: TGTGCTAGTGGTCCCCCGACTAGCGGAGAGGACAATGAGCAGTTCTTC.